This T cell receptor (beta chain) was sequenced in a study of shared clonotypes between healthy human individuals. Study-wide results and caveats: Naive subsets generally had larger estimated richness than memory subsets.

The CDR3 contains 14 residues. V was pared by 6 bases and J by 4 bases, with 16 bases between. Germline V gene sequence: CDR1 SGHKS, CDR2 YYEKEE (reference sequence). Details on this clone: The antigen remains unidentified.

Donors comprised only Caucasian adults living in Nashville, Tennessee. The study ran the assay at deep level. The repertoire was sequenced with immunoSEQ multiplex PCR; TCRdb's copy has only in-frame clones and lacks some. The data contain 1.5 million to 1.9 million clones, approximately 98% of them seen just once; the ten biggest clones take up less than 0.55%. The J gene is TRBJ1-2, the V gene TRBV5-5; perhaps TRBD1 as D (5 bases). The sample taken for sequencing was naive CD4+ T cells sorted from blood. Subset described: CD45RA+ positively selected. The sequence was collected from a man younger than 40 in good health. The CDR3 bases are TGTGCCAGCACCCGGGGGAGGGTCACCTATGGCTACACCTTC. It yields the protein CASTRGRVTYGYTF.